This TCR beta chain is from a study of molecular identifiers for immune sequencing clone quantification. The wider study: RNA, taken in replicates from about 21,000 or 97,000 naive CD8 cells, was split five ways, with four sequenced.

Study results and limitations: The sizes of highly expanded clones could be underestimated when identical TCR molecules share a barcode. Clones carrying above 20 RNA copies accounted for over 98% of effector molecules, under 1% in naive cells.

This clonotype was counted at least ten times. Its antigen is currently unknown. Preparation of the bulk TCR libraries relied on previously described methods and listed TCR primers. TCRdb called the PCR reads again in MiXCR, with one record for every CDR3 protein. The sample holds 400,000 to 600,000 distinct CDR3 sequences; roughly 23% are singletons and the top ten take under 0.85%. The CDR3 contains 20 residues. V shed 5 bases, J shed 4 bases, and the junction held 21 bases outside the gene matches. This chain connects TRBV12-3 or TRBV12-4 to TRBJ2-3; TRBD2 aligns across 10 bases. This sequence was found in a human donor in good health. Some libraries in this study had Jurkat cell RNA spiked in. Sequenced input: naive CD8+ T cells from blood, with Jurkat cell RNA spiked in. Subset indicated: FACS-sorted CD8+CD4-CCR7+CD45RA+ naive T cells. CDR3 nucleotides: TGTGCCAGCAGTCCCCCCCGGGGTAGCGGGGGGATGGTTGGCCCAGATACGCAGTATTTT. It translates to CASSPPRGSGGMVGPDTQYF.